Below are 12 T cell receptor beta chains sequenced from a single sample in a study of blood T cell repertoires in COVID-19. Libraries were prepared by immunoSEQ multiplex PCR; TCRdb keeps only in-frame clonotypes and omits some of them. The sample has 150,000 to 200,000 clones, more than 75% seen once. The sequencing input was PBMCs or T cells enriched from blood (not recorded which). The receptors here all came from a woman aged 45-59 years with acute COVID-19.

The rearrangement links TRBV6-1 to TRBJ1-2; 9 bases align to TRBD1. With V trimmed by 6 bases and J by 2 bases, 4 bases remained unmatched. The CDR3 consists of 14 residues. Germline V lookup: CDR1 MNHNS, CDR2 SASEGT. For the CDR3, the DNA is TGTGCCAGCAGCCTAGGGACAGGGAACTATGGCTACACCTTC. Translating it yields CASSLGTGNYGYTF.

This clone has just one count. The chain has TRBV5-1 and TRBJ1-2; D is uncertain. This CDR3 region has 13 residues. Germline CDR1 and CDR2: SGHRS and YFSETQ. Trimming took 0 bases from V and 8 from J, leaving 11 bases between them. For the CDR3, the DNA is TGCGCCAGCAGCTTGGGCCTAGATGAGGGCTACACCTTC. Translation: CASSLGLDEGYTF.

The chain joins TRBV5-5 to TRBJ2-2; possibly TRBD1 for D (6 bases). V lost 4 bases to trimming and J lost 0 bases, with 13 bases between them. The CDR3 consists of 16 residues. The germline V gene encodes CDR1 SGHKS and CDR2 YYEKEE (reference sequence). The CDR3 DNA reads TGTGCCAGCAGCGTGGGGACAAGCGCGAACACCGGGGAGCTGTTTTTT. It encodes CASSVGTSANTGELFF.

The gene calls are TRBV10-3 and TRBJ2-1; 7 bases match TRBD1. The trim removed 10 bases at V and 2 bases at J, leaving 11 bases unmatched. There are 15 residues in the CDR3. Germline V gene lookup returns CDR1 ENHRY and CDR2 SYGVKD. CDR3 coding DNA: TGTGCCACCCTCGACAGGGATGGACCCTACAATGAGCAGTTCTTC. It encodes CATLDRDGPYNEQFF.

This clone came up a few times. The V and J genes are TRBV7-9 and TRBJ1-4; D unclear. Germline assignment: CDR1 SEHNR and CDR2 FQNEAQ (reference sequence). Trimming pared 5 bases from V and 6 bases from J, leaving 10 bases between. This CDR3 region has 13 residues. The CDR3 DNA sequence: TGTGCCAGCAGCCGTGGGAGCGATGAAAAACTGTTTTTT. Protein product: CASSRGSDEKLFF.

A remark on this clone: Other DNA sequences within the sample encode an identical CDR3. The rearrangement joins TRBV18 to TRBJ1-1; D not certain. V was shortened by 2 bases and J by 2 bases, with 6 bases between the two germline ends. The CDR3 is 13 residues long. From germline, CDR1 is KGHSH and CDR2 LQKENI. The CDR3 loop reads CASSPSGNTEAFF. CDR3 bases: TGTGCCAGCTCACCATCAGGCAACACTGAAGCTTTCTTT.

This rearrangement joins TRBV3-1 (or the pseudogene TRBV3-2) to TRBJ1-2, with 9 bases lining up with TRBD1. The germline V gene encodes CDR1 LGHDT and CDR2 YNNKEL (reference sequence). Unmatched junction bases numbered 7, after V lost 5 bases and J lost 6 bases. This CDR3 is built from 14 residues. The CDR3: CASSAGQGLDGYTF. Here the CDR3 DNA reads TGTGCCAGCAGCGCCGGACAGGGGCTAGATGGCTACACCTTC.

Written as DNA, the CDR3 is TGTGCCAGCAGCCCCCAGACTAGCGGGGGATTATACAATGAGCAGTTCTTC. Protein sequence: CASSPQTSGGLYNEQFF. The V gene is TRBV11-3, the J gene TRBJ2-1; 12 bases map to TRBD2. Germline trimming cut 5 bases from V and 4 bases from J; bases unmatched to any gene: 9. The CDR3 is 17 amino acids. Germline loops: CDR1 SGHNT, CDR2 YENEEA.

This clone has just one count. The junction shows a germline mismatch at one end, possibly a read error. The chain couples TRBV4-2 to TRBJ2-5, with 12 nucleotides matching TRBD2. The CDR3 is 17 amino acids. Germline V gene sequence: CDR1 LGHNA, CDR2 YNFKEQ. The CDR3 is CASSQATSSGGGETQYF. As DNA, the CDR3 is TGTGCCAGCAGTCAAGCCACCTCTAGCGGGGGGGGCGAGACCCAGTACTTC.

The chain couples TRBV30 to TRBJ1-5; possibly TRBD1 for D (5 bases). Between the trimmed V and J ends, which lost 1 base and 7 bases, there was a span of 11 bases. The CDR3 spans 13 residues. Germline loops: CDR1 GTSNPN, CDR2 SVGIG (reference sequence). The CDR3 DNA sequence: TGTGCCTGGAGTGGGGGGGAACGACAGCCCCAGCATTTT. Translated, it gives CAWSGGERQPQHF.

The chain has TRBV27 and TRBJ1-5; no clear D. The CDR3 covers 14 residues. The V end was cut by 5 bases, the J end by 0 bases, with 8 bases between. Per the germline V gene, CDR1 is MNHEY and CDR2 is SMNVEV (reference sequence). As DNA, the CDR3 is TGTGCCAGCAGTCCGCTCTATAGCAATCAGCCCCAGCATTTT. Amino acids: CASSPLYSNQPQHF.

The V call is TRBV9, the J call TRBJ2-3; 8 nucleotides match TRBD2. The germline V gene encodes CDR1 SGDLS and CDR2 YYNGEE. This CDR3 is 15 amino acids long. Trimming at V came to 0 bases and at J to 3 bases, leaving 3 bases not matched to a gene. CDR3 DNA: TGTGCCAGCAGCGTAGGTCCGGGGGGGACAGATACGCAGTATTTT. This sequence encodes CASSVGPGGTDTQYF.